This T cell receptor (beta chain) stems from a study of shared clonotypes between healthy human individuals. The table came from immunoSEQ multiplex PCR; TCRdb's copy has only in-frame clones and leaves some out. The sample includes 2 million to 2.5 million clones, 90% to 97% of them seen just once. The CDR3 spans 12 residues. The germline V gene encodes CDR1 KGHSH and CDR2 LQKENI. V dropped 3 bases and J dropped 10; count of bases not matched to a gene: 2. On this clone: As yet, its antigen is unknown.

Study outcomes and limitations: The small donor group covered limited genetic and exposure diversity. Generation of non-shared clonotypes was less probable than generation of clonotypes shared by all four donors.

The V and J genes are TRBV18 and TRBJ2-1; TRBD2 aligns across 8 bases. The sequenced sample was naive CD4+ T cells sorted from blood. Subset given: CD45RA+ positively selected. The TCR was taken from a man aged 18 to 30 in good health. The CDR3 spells CASSPQREEQFF. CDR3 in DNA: TGTGCCAGCTCACCCCAGCGGGAGGAGCAGTTCTTC.